This T cell receptor beta chain is drawn from a study of cytomegalovirus exposure and HLA in healthy donors. Study-level background: The study placed around 80% of its approximately 360 genotyped donors in the Caucasian-associated ancestry cluster.

Germline V gives CDR1 LNHDA, CDR2 SQIVND (reference sequence). V was shortened by 3 bases and J by 7 bases, with 13 bases between the two germline ends. The CDR3 sequence is 14 residues long. Both 60 Vbeta primers and 13 Jbeta primers went into the PCR. Clones were sequenced by immunoSEQ multiplex PCR, and TCRdb holds only the in-frame ones, with some missing. Here the sample spans about 140,000 clones, just over 70% being singletons. Study observations and caveats: Information on immune exposure was restricted to one variable (CMV serostatus).

Notes on this clone: Antigen: not known.

The specimen sequenced was PBMCs. The genes are TRBV19 and TRBJ2-4; D is undetermined. This TCR came from a woman aged 25 to 39 in good health and CMV-seronegative. The CDR3 DNA reads as TGTGCCAGTAGTATCCGGCTAGAAAGGAACATTCAGTACTTC. Its protein is CASSIRLERNIQYF. The variable domain in full, completed from reference TRBV19 and TRBJ2-4, reads DGGITQSPKYLFRKEGQNVTLSCEQNLNHDAMYWYRQDPGQGLRLIYYSQIVNDFQKGDIAEGYSVSREKKESFPLTVTSAQKNPTAFYLCASSIRLERNIQYFGAGTRLSVL.